This T cell receptor (beta chain) was retrieved from a study of T cells in Graves' hyperthyroidism and ophthalmopathy. As for the study in general: Peripheral blood specimens were obtained at initial diagnosis, prior to any treatment.

Exclusion of a patient resulted from uncontrolled infection, other autoimmune disease, pregnancy or lactation. Trimming cost V 6 bases and J 5 bases; bases outside gene matches: 7. This CDR3 is built from 14 residues. The germline V gene encodes CDR1 LNHDA and CDR2 SQIVND (reference sequence). Amplification yielded TCR beta CDR3 regions, with RNA transcripts as the source. First-round RT-PCR with HTBI primers amplified the TCR CDR3 region. TCRdb re-called the multiplex PCR reads with MiXCR, one entry per CDR3 protein. Among about 620,000 distinct CDR3 sequences listed, 15% to 20% were seen once. As regards this clonotype: As yet, its antigen is unknown.

Findings and caveats of the study: A model using 13 V-J features told ophthalmopathy apart from stable hyperthyroidism. Within blood appeared most thyroid clonotypes that had expanded above 0.001.

V usage is TRBV19 and J usage is TRBJ2-7; TRBD2 aligns across 10 bases. This sequence originates from a woman aged 30 to 39 with Graves' hyperthyroidism. The sequenced sample was blood. CDR3 bases: TGTGCCAGTAGAGGTCTAGCGGGAGATCACGAGCAGTACTTC. Its translation: CASRGLAGDHEQYF. The full variable domain, with the rest looked up from reference TRBV19 and TRBJ2-7, is DGGITQSPKYLFRKEGQNVTLSCEQNLNHDAMYWYRQDPGQGLRLIYYSQIVNDFQKGDIAEGYSVSREKKESFPLTVTSAQKNPTAFYLCASRGLAGDHEQYFGPGTRLTVT.